The 25 T cell receptor beta chains presented below share a single source sample, sequenced in a study of cytomegalovirus exposure and HLA in healthy donors. This PCR relied on a set of 60 Vbeta primers and 13 Jbeta primers. Using immunoSEQ multiplex PCR, the repertoire was profiled, and TCRdb retains in-frame clones only, with some absent. The table has about 200,000 clones, around 86% seen once. The sequencing sample was made of PBMCs. These receptors all come from a woman aged 45-59 years in good health and CMV-seropositive.

J is TRBJ1-2 and V is TRBV6-1; 7 positions match TRBD1. After removal of 6 bases from V and 7 bases from J, the junction contained 8 bases not matched to a gene. CDR1 is MNHNS and CDR2 is SASEGT in the germline V gene. This CDR3 has 13 residues. Written as DNA, the CDR3 is TGTGCCAGCAGCAAAGACAGGGCAGGTGGCTACACCTTC. This codes for CASSKDRAGGYTF.

This clone was detected only once. V gene TRBV2 combines with J gene TRBJ2-7; 8 nucleotides line up with TRBD1. V lost 7 bases and J lost 0; bases outside the gene matches: 8. The CDR3 has 15 residues. Germline V gene lookup returns CDR1 SNHLY and CDR2 FYNNEI. CDR3 protein: CASKEDRASSYEQYF. Here the CDR3 DNA reads TGTGCCAGCAAGGAGGACAGGGCATCCTCCTACGAGCAGTACTTC.

This clone came up once. The chain combines TRBV18 with TRBJ2-1; TRBD1 is a possible D gene (6 bases). The CDR3 sequence is 12 residues long. Germline assignment: CDR1 KGHSH and CDR2 LQKENI. The V and J ends lost 5 bases and 10 bases respectively, with 12 bases between them. Here the CDR3 reads CASSGRGQEQFF. CDR3 sequence (DNA): TGTGCCAGCTCAGGCAGGGGCCAGGAGCAGTTCTTC.

V usage is TRBV11-2 and J usage is TRBJ2-7; maybe TRBD2 (6 bases). Germline V lookup: CDR1 SGHAT, CDR2 FQNNGV. V was trimmed by 5 bases and J by 4 bases, leaving 24 bases between them. This CDR3 comprises 17 residues. The CDR3 nucleotides are TGTGCCAGCAGCCCCGGGGGTCCGGGGCAGATGGGGTACGAGCAGTACTTC. Residues: CASSPGGPGQMGYEQYF.

The V and J genes are TRBV18 and TRBJ1-1; TRBD1 agrees at 8 bases. This CDR3 is built from 14 residues. Germline CDR1 reads KGHSH; CDR2 reads LQKENI. V trimming: 3 bases; J trimming: 6 bases; junction bases outside the gene matches: 6. The CDR3 coding sequence is TGTGCCAGCTCACCCCGACAGGGGACCGCTGAAGCTTTCTTT. Protein product: CASSPRQGTAEAFF.

The J gene is TRBJ2-7, the V gene TRBV6-5; 14 bases line up with TRBD2. The CDR3 has 15 residues. V gave up 6 bases and J gave up 4 bases; unmatched junction bases: 5. In germline, CDR1 is MNHEY, CDR2 SVGAGI. The CDR3 protein is CASRHGTSGGYEQYF. In nucleotides, the CDR3 is TGTGCCAGCAGGCATGGGACTAGCGGGGGTTACGAGCAGTACTTC.

The V gene is TRBV5-6, the J gene TRBJ2-6; D gene ambiguous. Germline V gene sequence: CDR1 SGHDT, CDR2 YYEEEE. The CDR3 is 13 amino acids. With 1 base removed from V and 5 bases from J, the gap between germline ends came to 4 bases. The CDR3 DNA is TGTGCCAGCAGCTTGTTCTGGGCCAACGTCCTGACTTTC. As protein: CASSLFWANVLTF.

V gene TRBV2 combines with J gene TRBJ2-3; a possible D gene is TRBD2 (6 bases). CDR3 length: 14 residues. The V end lost 7 bases, the J end lost 2 bases, and 13 bases lay between the germline ends. The germline CDR1 and CDR2 sequences are SNHLY and FYNNEI. CDR3 loop: CASKGRGFTDTQYF. DNA for the CDR3: TGTGCCAGCAAGGGTCGGGGGTTCACAGATACGCAGTATTTT.

This clone showed up just a few times. CDR3 protein: CSAAGNYGYTF. The CDR3 bases are TGCAGTGCTGCAGGCAACTATGGCTACACCTTC. The chain combines TRBV20-1 with TRBJ1-2; D is ambiguous. V lost 5 bases to trimming and J lost 2 bases, with 6 bases between them. Per the germline V gene, CDR1 is DFQATT and CDR2 is SNEGSKA (reference sequence). This CDR3 has 11 amino acids.

The V and J genes are TRBV18 and TRBJ2-3; tentative D call: TRBD1 (5 bases). Trimming pared 2 bases from V and 0 bases from J, leaving 9 bases between. This CDR3 is built from 15 residues. In germline, CDR1 is KGHSH, CDR2 LQKENI. CDR3 sequence: CASSPIQGSTDTQYF. The DNA of the CDR3 is TGTGCCAGCTCACCAATCCAGGGAAGCACAGATACGCAGTATTTT.

The chain recombines TRBV4-3 with TRBJ2-7; TRBD2 is a possible D gene (6 bases). The CDR3 runs to 17 residues. Per the germline V gene, CDR1 is LGHNA and CDR2 is YSLEER. With 0 bases removed from V and 6 bases from J, the gap between germline ends came to 21 bases. The CDR3: CASSQDLGGELGREQYF. In nucleotides, the CDR3 is TGCGCCAGCAGCCAAGATCTCGGAGGGGAGTTAGGGCGCGAGCAGTACTTC.

The gene calls are TRBV28 and TRBJ1-5; D gene ambiguous. Germline V gene data show CDR1 as MDHEN and CDR2 as SYDVKM. V lost 4 bases, J lost 1 base, and 11 bases lay in between. CDR3 length: 15 residues. The CDR3 DNA reads as TGTGCCAGCAGTTCCCCCGAGGGAAGCAATCAGCCCCAGCATTTT. Its translation is CASSSPEGSNQPQHF.

The chain is built from TRBV6-5 and TRBJ2-7; 10 nucleotides align to TRBD2. With V trimmed by 10 bases and J by 6 bases, 15 bases remained unmatched. The CDR3 covers 15 residues. Germline V gene sequence: CDR1 MNHEY, CDR2 SVGAGI. The CDR3 DNA is TGTGCCATTTCTGGTCTAGCGGGAGCGTCGGGCGAGCAGTACTTC. The encoded protein is CAISGLAGASGEQYF.

The chain joins TRBV27 to TRBJ1-5; D gene ambiguous. V was clipped by 4 bases and J by 6 bases, with 10 bases between them. The CDR3 extends over 13 amino acids. Germline V lookup: CDR1 MNHEY, CDR2 SMNVEV (reference sequence). Here the CDR3 reads CASSSLSLQPQHF. CDR3 bases: TGTGCCAGCAGTTCCCTTTCTCTTCAGCCCCAGCATTTT.

This chain joins TRBV10-1 and TRBJ2-1, with a possible D match to TRBD1 (6 bases). Germline lookup yields CDR1 WNHNN and CDR2 SYGVQD (reference sequence). The length of the CDR3 is 14 residues. With 6 bases removed from V and 2 bases from J, the gap between germline ends came to 11 bases. For the CDR3, the DNA is TGCGCCAGCAGCCCAGGGGTCGCCTACAATGAGCAGTTCTTC. Translated, it gives CASSPGVAYNEQFF.

The chain carries TRBV28 and TRBJ1-2; D not certain. Trimming took 6 bases from V and 6 from J, leaving 14 bases between them. The length of the CDR3 is 13 residues. Per the germline V gene, CDR1 is MDHEN and CDR2 is SYDVKM. The CDR3 sequence: CASSYSVINGYTF. The DNA of the CDR3 is TGTGCCAGCAGCTATTCGGTTATAAATGGCTACACCTTC.

The chain carries TRBV27 and TRBJ1-6; D may be TRBD1 (5 bases). The V end lost 3 bases, the J end lost 0 bases, and 12 bases lay between the germline ends. CDR3 length: 17 amino acids. The germline V gene has CDR1 MNHEY and CDR2 SMNVEV (reference sequence). The CDR3 protein is CASSLLGGSSYNSPLHF. In DNA form, the CDR3 reads TGTGCCAGCAGTTTGTTGGGGGGGAGCTCCTATAATTCACCCCTCCACTTT.

This clone appeared a few times. The chain is built from TRBV7-6 and TRBJ2-3, with TRBD2 identical over 13 bases. The V and J ends lost 6 bases and 5 bases, in that order; junction bases with no gene match: 11. The germline CDR1 and CDR2 sequences are SGHVS and FNYEAQ. The CDR3 extends over 17 amino acids. This CDR3 reads CASSNRGTSGAGDTQYF. CDR3 DNA: TGTGCCAGCAGTAACCGCGGGACTAGCGGGGCGGGAGATACGCAGTATTTT.

The DNA for the CDR3 is TGTGCCAGCTCACCGAGCGAGACGGATGGAAACACCATATATTTT. Translated, it gives CASSPSETDGNTIYF. V usage is TRBV18 and J usage is TRBJ1-3, with D hard to call. This CDR3 has 15 residues. Per germline, CDR1 KGHSH and CDR2 LQKENI. Trimming removed 3 bases at V and 3 bases at J, with 12 bases between.

This CDR3 reads CASSLTGGANYGYTF. The CDR3, as DNA: TGCGCCAGCAGCCTCACAGGGGGTGCTAACTATGGCTACACCTTC. V is TRBV4-1 and J is TRBJ1-2; TRBD1 matches 8 bases. V dropped 4 bases and J dropped 0; count of bases not matched to a gene: 4. CDR1 is MGHRA, CDR2 YSYEKL, per germline. This CDR3 spans 15 amino acids.

J is TRBJ2-5 and V is TRBV5-1; 7 bases fit TRBD1. V lost 0 bases, J lost 4 bases, and 9 bases stayed unmatched. The CDR3 runs to 16 residues. Germline CDR1 reads SGHRS; CDR2 reads YFSETQ. The DNA of the CDR3 is TGCGCCAGCAGCTTGGGTCAGGGGGAGAGACTAGAGACCCAGTACTTC. Translated: CASSLGQGERLETQYF.

V gene TRBV6-1 combines with J gene TRBJ2-7, with 11 bases matching TRBD1. This CDR3 has 14 amino acids. CDR1 is MNHNS and CDR2 is SASEGT in the germline V gene. V shed 11 bases, J shed 0 bases, and the junction held 6 bases outside the gene matches. This chain's CDR3 is CAGGDRGTSYEQYF. CDR3 in DNA: TGTGCCGGTGGGGACAGGGGGACCTCCTACGAGCAGTACTTC.

The chain has TRBV27 and TRBJ2-1; a weak D match, TRBD1 (6 bases). The germline CDR1 and CDR2 sequences are MNHEY and SMNVEV (reference sequence). CDR3 length: 14 residues. V shed 5 bases and J shed 7 bases, with 15 bases lying between them. The CDR3 reads CASSPPTGLNEQFF. The CDR3 nucleotides are TGTGCCAGCAGTCCTCCCACAGGGTTAAATGAGCAGTTCTTC.

V gene TRBV10-1 combines with J gene TRBJ1-6, with D possibly matching TRBD1 (5 bases). Germline loops: CDR1 WNHNN, CDR2 SYGVQD (reference sequence). Trimming pared 4 bases from V and 12 bases from J, leaving 10 bases between. The CDR3 runs to 12 residues. CDR3 DNA: TGCGCCAGCAGTGGTCAGGGTGGACCCCTCCACTTT. Encoded protein: CASSGQGGPLHF.

This chain joins TRBV25-1 and TRBJ1-1; TRBD1 is a possible D gene (5 bases). The CDR3 sequence is 13 residues long. Per the germline V gene, CDR1 is MGHDK and CDR2 is SYGVNS. V was shortened by 6 bases and J by 4 bases, with 12 bases between the two germline ends. Here the CDR3 reads CASSNGGSTEAFF. The DNA of the CDR3 is TGTGCCAGCAGCAATGGGGGGAGCACTGAAGCTTTCTTT.